Below, 20 T cell receptor beta chains from the same sample are listed, as sequenced in a study of T cells after yellow fever vaccination. TCRdb itself ran the 5' RACE reads through MiXCR, one entry per CDR3 protein. The sample has about 510,000 distinct CDR3 sequences, 21% seen once. Sequences were derived from PBMCs, sampled less than 25 days after the first yellow fever vaccination. The source of these receptors is a man younger than 35 who received the YFV17D yellow fever vaccine.

The chain links TRBV25-1 to TRBJ2-1, with D possibly matching TRBD1 (6 bases). The CDR3 runs to 18 residues. CDR1 is MGHDK, CDR2 SYGVNS, per germline. V was cut by 2 bases and J by 8 bases, with 25 bases left in between. In DNA, the CDR3 is TGTGCCAGCAGTGAAGTGGGGGCAGGGGAGCGGATTCGGGATGAGCAGTTCTTC. It specifies CASSEVGAGERIRDEQFF.

This clonotype was counted a few times. The chain joins TRBV27 to TRBJ2-7; D gene ambiguous. Germline V gives CDR1 MNHEY, CDR2 SMNVEV (reference sequence). Trimming shortened V by 5 bases and J by 1 base, and 18 bases separated the two germline ends. The CDR3 contains 16 residues. The CDR3 coding sequence is TGTGCCAGCAGTACGGCGACCTTCGCCGGATCCTACGAGCAGTACTTC. Translation gives CASSTATFAGSYEQYF.

The chain has TRBV7-8 and TRBJ2-7, with D possibly TRBD2 on 6 matching bases. Germline V gene sequence: CDR1 SGHVS, CDR2 FQNEAQ. Trimming took 2 bases from V and 2 from J, leaving 10 bases between them. The CDR3 length is 14 residues. CDR3 nucleotides: TGTGCCAGCAGCTTATCCAGCGGGCCCTACGAGCAGTACGTC. Its protein is CASSLSSGPYEQYV.

The chain couples TRBV10-3 to TRBJ2-3; no clear D gene. Trimming removed 2 bases at V and 0 bases at J, with 15 bases between. The CDR3 loop spans 17 amino acids. Germline loops: CDR1 ENHRY, CDR2 SYGVKD. In DNA, the CDR3 is TGTGCCATCAGTGAGGTTGGGCTAACCTCAAGCACAGATACGCAGTATTTT. It is translated as CAISEVGLTSSTDTQYF.

This clonotype was seen more than once but under ten times. The rearrangement uses TRBV5-1 and TRBJ1-1, with a tentative D call TRBD1 (5 bases). The CDR3 covers 17 residues. Deletions cut 1 base from V and 3 bases from J, with 19 bases between. Germline values: CDR1 SGHRS, CDR2 YFSETQ. The CDR3, as DNA: TGCGCCAGCAGCTTGCCAGGCCCGGTTCTGGGGGACACTGAAGCTTTCTTT. This codes for CASSLPGPVLGDTEAFF.

Comments on this clonotype: Sequence at one end of the junction differs from germline and may be a read error. The rearrangement joins TRBV5-1 to TRBJ1-5; D is unclear. Germline assignment: CDR1 SGHRS and CDR2 YFSETQ. The CDR3 loop spans 14 amino acids. The CDR3 bases are TGCGCCAGCAGCTTGGCTTCTCCCGAGGAGCCCCATCATTTT. Its translation: CASSLASPEEPHHF.

This clonotype has only a few counts. The V gene is TRBV3-1, the J gene TRBJ2-3; the match to TRBD1 covers 7 bases. The V gene's germline CDR1 is LGHDT and CDR2 YNNKEL (reference sequence). The CDR3 consists of 13 residues. V dropped 0 bases and J dropped 11; count of bases not matched to a gene: 5. The CDR3 DNA is TGTGCCAGCAGCCAAGATCTGGACAGGAGGCAGTATTTT. The encoded protein is CASSQDLDRRQYF.

This clonotype has a handful of counts. The rearrangement joins TRBV7-9 to TRBJ2-2; D is unclear. The CDR3 loop spans 15 amino acids. The germline CDR1 and CDR2 sequences are SEHNR and FQNEAQ (reference sequence). The V end was cut by 5 bases, the J end by 6 bases, with 16 bases between. The CDR3 loop is CASSRDHGPSGELFF. The CDR3 DNA is TGTGCCAGCAGCCGAGACCATGGGCCGTCCGGGGAGCTGTTTTTT.

The rearrangement uses TRBV29-1 and TRBJ1-2; tentative D call: TRBD1 (5 bases). V was pared by 2 bases and J by 4 bases, with 8 bases between. Germline CDR1 is SQVTM and CDR2 is ANQGSEA. The CDR3 has 12 residues. The CDR3 DNA is TGCAGCGTTGAATCGGGGCTCTATGGCTACACCTTC. Protein sequence: CSVESGLYGYTF.

The chain carries TRBV7-2 and TRBJ1-6; TRBD1 matches at 8 bases. The CDR3 sequence is 15 residues long. Germline lookup yields CDR1 SGHTA and CDR2 FQGNSA. J lost 8 bases, V lost 1 base, and 4 bases had no gene match. The CDR3 protein is CASSLGQGLYSPLHF. For the CDR3, the DNA is TGTGCCAGCAGCTTAGGACAGGGGCTTTATTCACCCCTCCACTTT.

This clonotype turned up a few times. V is TRBV25-1 and J is TRBJ1-2, with a weak D call TRBD1 (5 bases). Trimming left V 7 bases short and J 4 bases short, with 22 bases between. The CDR3 has 16 residues. The germline gives CDR1 MGHDK, CDR2 SYGVNS. The CDR3 sequence: CASTGRLLGVLYGYTF. The DNA for the CDR3 is TGTGCCAGCACTGGACGGCTATTGGGGGTGCTCTATGGCTACACCTTC.

The CDR3 loop is CASSKVQGVGVAQYF. As DNA, the CDR3 is TGCGCCAGCAGCAAGGTACAGGGGGTTGGGGTTGCGCAGTATTTT. The V call is TRBV4-1, the J call TRBJ2-3, with TRBD1 matching over 8 bases. Germline-derived CDR1 and CDR2 are MGHRA and YSYEKL. The V segment lost 5 bases and the J segment 10 bases; nucleotides outside the gene matches: 14. This CDR3 is 15 amino acids long.

This clonotype was observed a few times. V gene TRBV12-3 or TRBV12-4 combines with J gene TRBJ2-3; D may be TRBD1 (6 bases). Deletions cut 5 bases from V and 3 bases from J, with 21 bases between. This CDR3 is built from 17 residues. The CDR3 is CASSGGPNGGLTDTQYF. CDR3 sequence (DNA): TGTGCCAGCAGTGGGGGCCCTAATGGGGGCTTGACAGATACGCAGTATTTT.

This clonotype was seen only a few times. The chain has TRBV20-1 and TRBJ1-1; possibly TRBD1 for D (5 bases). Germline V CDR1 and CDR2: DFQATT, SNEGSKA (reference sequence). CDR3 length equals 13 residues. Trimming shortened V by 5 bases and J by 7 bases, and 17 bases separated the two germline ends. This chain's CDR3 is CSARSPGPGEAFF. The CDR3 bases are TGCAGTGCTCGAAGTCCAGGGCCCGGTGAAGCTTTCTTT.

This clonotype was recorded a few times. V usage is TRBV6-5 and J usage is TRBJ1-4; D is unclear. Looked up from germline, CDR1 is MNHEY and CDR2 is SVGAGI. The V gene lost 1 base and the J gene lost 2 bases, with 5 bases spanning the gap. The CDR3 length is 14 residues. The CDR3 loop reads CASSYYGTNEKLFF. CDR3 in DNA: TGTGCCAGCAGTTACTACGGCACTAATGAAAAACTGTTTTTT.

This clonotype has ten or more counts. V gene TRBV12-3 or TRBV12-4 combines with J gene TRBJ1-5; D uncertain. This CDR3 spans 16 amino acids. With 5 bases removed from V and 4 bases from J, the gap between germline ends came to 18 bases. CDR3 sequence (DNA): TGTGCCAGCAGTGACGGACTCATCGTAATGAATCAGCCCCAGCATTTT. Translated, it gives CASSDGLIVMNQPQHF.

This clonotype was observed a few times. In DNA form, the CDR3 reads TGCGCCAGCAGCCAAGGGACAGAATACGAGCAGTACTTC. Its translation is CASSQGTEYEQYF. This rearrangement joins TRBV4-3 to TRBJ2-7; a possible D gene is TRBD1 (6 bases). Trimming took 1 base from V and 4 from J, leaving 8 bases between them. Germline V gene data show CDR1 as LGHNA and CDR2 as YSLEER. This CDR3 spans 13 amino acids.

This clonotype was found once. A junction boundary mismatches the germline segment, possibly from a read error. The chain has TRBV2 and TRBJ2-3, with 9 bases aligning to TRBD1. The CDR3 consists of 18 residues. Germline assignment: CDR1 SNHLY and CDR2 FYNNEI. CDR3 residues: CAISPPAGTGSSTDTQYF. CDR3 nucleotides: TGTGCCATCAGTCCTCCCGCCGGGACAGGGTCTAGCACAGATACGCAGTATTTT.

The J gene is TRBJ2-1, the V gene TRBV5-1; 13 positions agree with TRBD2. Germline CDR1 reads SGHRS; CDR2 reads YFSETQ. This CDR3 is 19 amino acids long. V lost 0 bases to trimming and J lost 4 bases; unmatched junction nucleotides: 10. CDR3 in amino acids: CASSLALAGGPETYNEQFF. CDR3 bases: TGCGCCAGCAGCTTGGCACTAGCGGGGGGGCCGGAAACTTACAATGAGCAGTTCTTC.

The chain is built from TRBV13 and TRBJ2-5, with 8 bases aligning to TRBD2. The CDR3 runs 15 residues. CDR1 is PRHDT, CDR2 FYEKMQ, per germline (reference sequence). J lost 7 bases, V lost 2 bases, and 9 bases had no gene match. The CDR3 DNA reads TGTGCCAGCAGCTTATCGGGGGGGAGACATGGGACCCAGTACTTC. It codes for CASSLSGGRHGTQYF.